Listed below are T cell receptor beta chains from one sample, sequenced in a study of T cell responses to AZD1222 COVID-19 vaccine. Sequencing used immunoSEQ multiplex PCR; TCRdb keeps in-frame clones, though not all of them. The sample lists approximately 150,000 clones, 85% to 95% seen once, with 2% to 2.5% in the top ten. This material consisted of peripheral blood, taken on day 0 of AZD1222 vaccination. Every receptor here comes from an adult in good health. Both conserved end residues are part of each CDR3. Each record gives: V gene, J gene, CDR3 protein.

v_call: TRBV15
j_call: TRBJ1-5
cdr3_aa: CATSLQGNQPQHF

v_call: TRBV6-5
j_call: TRBJ2-1
cdr3_aa: CASSYRTGKNEQFF

v_call: TRBV5-1
j_call: TRBJ1-2
cdr3_aa: CASSGGQVYGYTF

v_call: TRBV7-8
j_call: TRBJ1-1
cdr3_aa: CASSLARTGLNTEAFF

v_call: TRBV7-2
j_call: TRBJ1-1
cdr3_aa: CASSDLQRATEAFF

v_call: TRBV5-1
j_call: TRBJ1-6
cdr3_aa: CASTTPGANSPLHF

v_call: TRBV9
j_call: TRBJ1-5
cdr3_aa: CASSVAGVASQPQHF

v_call: TRBV19
j_call: TRBJ1-5
cdr3_aa: CASTYWGGAEPYSNQPQHF

v_call: TRBV19
j_call: TRBJ2-7
cdr3_aa: CASSPTGPVSSYEQYF

v_call: TRBV5-5
j_call: TRBJ2-3
cdr3_aa: CASSSGQGWADTQYF

v_call: TRBV19
j_call: TRBJ2-2
cdr3_aa: CASSIMGQVSKRTRELFF

v_call: TRBV9
j_call: TRBJ2-7
cdr3_aa: CASSVAAGSYEQYF

v_call: TRBV4-3
j_call: TRBJ1-2
cdr3_aa: CASSQERGRGYTF

v_call: TRBV30
j_call: TRBJ2-7
cdr3_aa: CAWKNEPGLASYEQYF

v_call: TRBV5-6
j_call: TRBJ2-7
cdr3_aa: CASSLDWDSSYEQYF

v_call: TRBV5-4
j_call: TRBJ1-3
cdr3_aa: CASSFDGLSGNTIYF

v_call: TRBV5-4
j_call: TRBJ1-1
cdr3_aa: CASSFLQGGNTEAFF

v_call: TRBV9
j_call: TRBJ1-2
cdr3_aa: CASSVAAGQRGYTF

v_call: TRBV11-2
j_call: TRBJ1-1
cdr3_aa: CASSRGSEGAGAEAFF

v_call: TRBV6-5
j_call: TRBJ2-7
cdr3_aa: CASNSTHSYEQYF

v_call: TRBV4-3
j_call: TRBJ1-5
cdr3_aa: CASSPRPSGQPQHF

v_call: TRBV11-2
j_call: TRBJ1-2
cdr3_aa: CASLRVHGKGPNYGYTF

v_call: TRBV5-8
j_call: TRBJ2-5
cdr3_aa: CASSSWGARETQYF

v_call: TRBV15
j_call: TRBJ2-1
cdr3_aa: CATSGERGGSNNEQFF

v_call: TRBV10-3
j_call: TRBJ2-2
cdr3_aa: CAISVTAANTGELFF

v_call: TRBV13
j_call: TRBJ1-6
cdr3_aa: CASKQGVGSPLHF

v_call: TRBV19
j_call: TRBJ2-5
cdr3_aa: CASSSQGFQETQYF

v_call: TRBV2
j_call: TRBJ2-3
cdr3_aa: CASRVGRRTDTQYF

v_call: TRBV3-1/TRBV3-2
j_call: TRBJ1-1
cdr3_aa: CASSQRMNTEAFF

v_call: TRBV2
j_call: TRBJ2-6
cdr3_aa: CASRQRHSGGAGANVLTF

v_call: TRBV27
j_call: TRBJ2-2
cdr3_aa: CARVRDRGRVGELFF

v_call: TRBV24-1
j_call: TRBJ2-5
cdr3_aa: CATSDFHRVQGQETQYF

v_call: TRBV23-1
j_call: TRBJ2-5
cdr3_aa: CASSQAGQARYQETQYF

v_call: TRBV7-8
j_call: TRBJ1-1
cdr3_aa: CASSLDGTPLEAFF

v_call: TRBV25-1
j_call: TRBJ2-3
cdr3_aa: CASSEVAGTRRGTQYF

v_call: TRBV7-3
j_call: TRBJ2-1
cdr3_aa: CASSSVAGGNNEQFF

v_call: TRBV15
j_call: TRBJ2-5
cdr3_aa: CATSRARGGQETQYF

v_call: TRBV14
j_call: TRBJ1-1
cdr3_aa: CASSQGEGYGVNTEAFF

v_call: TRBV18
j_call: TRBJ2-5
cdr3_aa: CASSGTGGTQYF

v_call: TRBV28
j_call: TRBJ2-7
cdr3_aa: CASSHRQVGQYF

v_call: TRBV5-1
j_call: TRBJ2-7
cdr3_aa: CASSFGRPDEQYF

v_call: TRBV5-6
j_call: TRBJ1-4
cdr3_aa: CASSLTGQGNEKLFF

v_call: TRBV27
j_call: TRBJ2-7
cdr3_aa: CASSSGQGSSYEQYF

v_call: TRBV7-6
j_call: TRBJ1-3
cdr3_aa: CASSPRTGSGNTIYF

v_call: TRBV9
j_call: TRBJ2-2
cdr3_aa: CASSVVGGNGELFF

v_call: TRBV28
j_call: TRBJ2-7
cdr3_aa: CASSTYRTGAGEQYF

v_call: TRBV5-8
j_call: TRBJ2-1
cdr3_aa: CASSSSGHGRGEQFF

v_call: TRBV25-1
j_call: TRBJ2-7
cdr3_aa: CASSGTGPREQYF

v_call: TRBV7-8
j_call: TRBJ2-7
cdr3_aa: CASSPNTHEQYF

v_call: TRBV5-8
j_call: TRBJ1-6
cdr3_aa: CASSSRTGRSPLHF

v_call: TRBV27
j_call: TRBJ2-6
cdr3_aa: CASSSEGAAGANVLTF

v_call: TRBV30
j_call: TRBJ1-4
cdr3_aa: CAWSKGVDEKLFF

v_call: TRBV5-1
j_call: TRBJ2-1
cdr3_aa: CASSSPGQAYNEQFF